The rows below give T cell receptor beta chains drawn from one sample of a study of cytomegalovirus exposure and HLA in healthy donors. Some clones are missing from TCRdb's copy, which holds only in-frame ones; the method was immunoSEQ multiplex PCR. The table shows roughly 300,000 clones, with roughly 87% occurring only once. Sequencing was carried out using PBMCs. The receptors derive from a woman under 40 in good health and CMV-seropositive. The CDR3 runs from the conserved cysteine through the conserved F or W. The D gene is left open where the match is weak. Clone size appears in some rows only: once, few, many, or a class for an expanded clone.

D	V	J	size	CDR3	DNA
NA	TRBV4-3	TRBJ2-3	NA	CASSQALRGQQYF	TGCGCCAGCAGCCAAGCTTTAAGGGGCCAGCAGTATTTT
TRBD1	TRBV27	TRBJ2-1	NA	CASSPRDRAQGEQFF	TGTGCCAGCAGTCCCCGGGACAGGGCCCAGGGTGAGCAGTTCTTC
TRBD2	TRBV29-1	TRBJ2-1	NA	CSVPRGTSRSYNEQFF	TGCAGCGTCCCCAGGGGGACTAGCCGTTCCTACAATGAGCAGTTCTTC
TRBD2	TRBV27	TRBJ2-7	NA	CASSGELAGTYEQYF	TGTGCCAGCAGCGGGGAACTAGCGGGCACCTACGAGCAGTACTTC
NA	TRBV7-8	TRBJ1-1	NA	CASSLQENTEAFF	TGTGCCAGCAGCTTACAGGAGAACACTGAAGCTTTCTTT
NA	TRBV9	TRBJ1-2	NA	CASSSSPRDYGYTF	TGTGCCAGCAGCTCAAGCCCAAGGGACTATGGCTACACCTTC
TRBD1	TRBV27	TRBJ1-1	NA	CATQGSWTEAFF	TGTGCCACACAGGGGTCCTGGACTGAAGCTTTCTTT
NA	TRBV2	TRBJ2-7	NA	CASSEGIYFYEQYF	TGTGCCAGCAGTGAAGGGATCTACTTCTACGAGCAGTACTTC
NA	TRBV27	TRBJ2-5	NA	CASMTQETQYF	TGTGCCAGCATGACCCAAGAGACCCAGTACTTC
NA	TRBV7-6	TRBJ2-6	once	CASSLGLGRSGANVLTF	TGTGCCAGCAGCTTAGGATTAGGAAGGTCTGGGGCCAACGTCCTGACTTTC
NA	TRBV14	TRBJ2-1	NA	CASSPRAGVSYNEQFF	TGTGCCAGCAGCCCAAGGGCCGGGGTCTCCTACAATGAGCAGTTCTTC
NA	TRBV6-5	TRBJ2-1	once	CASSPGGGEQFF	TGTGCCAGCAGCCCAGGGGGAGGTGAGCAGTTCTTC
TRBD2	TRBV27	TRBJ2-1	NA	CASSPTSGGVVDEQFF	TGTGCCAGCAGTCCAACTAGCGGGGGGGTTGTAGATGAGCAGTTCTTC
NA	TRBV2	TRBJ2-7	few	CAHQRELSYEQYF	TGTGCCCACCAACGGGAGCTATCCTACGAGCAGTACTTC
NA	TRBV6-5	TRBJ2-7	few	CASSLIQGFEQYF	TGTGCCAGCAGCCTCATACAGGGATTCGAGCAGTACTTC
TRBD1	TRBV18	TRBJ2-7	NA	CASSRQGAYEQYF	TGTGCCAGCTCACGGCAGGGGGCTTACGAGCAGTACTTC
NA	TRBV6-6	TRBJ1-1	NA	CASSPIWGDTEAFF	TGTGCCAGCAGCCCAATCTGGGGGGACACTGAAGCTTTCTTT
NA	TRBV18	TRBJ2-1	few	CASSPLDTGEQFF	TGTGCCAGCTCACCACTGGACACGGGTGAGCAGTTCTTC
NA	TRBV7-2	TRBJ2-2	few	CASSLGSRFAGPAGELFF	TGTGCCAGCAGCTTAGGAAGTAGGTTTGCGGGACCCGCCGGGGAGCTGTTTTTT
NA	TRBV27	TRBJ2-7	few	CATRRGAYEQYF	TGTGCCACCCGGCGGGGAGCCTACGAGCAGTACTTC
TRBD1	TRBV29-1	TRBJ2-1	NA	CSVEWDRVQREQFF	TGCAGCGTTGAATGGGACAGGGTGCAGAGGGAGCAGTTCTTC
TRBD2	TRBV5-1	TRBJ2-1	once	CASSPEPSGGYNEQFF	TGCGCCAGCAGCCCTGAGCCTAGCGGGGGTTACAATGAGCAGTTCTTC
NA	TRBV30	TRBJ2-7	NA	CAWSPQIGRARIEQYF	TGTGCCTGGAGTCCCCAAATCGGCAGGGCGAGAATCGAGCAGTACTTC
NA	TRBV2	TRBJ1-2	NA	CASSLNFRSYGYTF	TGTGCCAGCAGTCTTAATTTCAGGTCCTATGGCTACACCTTC